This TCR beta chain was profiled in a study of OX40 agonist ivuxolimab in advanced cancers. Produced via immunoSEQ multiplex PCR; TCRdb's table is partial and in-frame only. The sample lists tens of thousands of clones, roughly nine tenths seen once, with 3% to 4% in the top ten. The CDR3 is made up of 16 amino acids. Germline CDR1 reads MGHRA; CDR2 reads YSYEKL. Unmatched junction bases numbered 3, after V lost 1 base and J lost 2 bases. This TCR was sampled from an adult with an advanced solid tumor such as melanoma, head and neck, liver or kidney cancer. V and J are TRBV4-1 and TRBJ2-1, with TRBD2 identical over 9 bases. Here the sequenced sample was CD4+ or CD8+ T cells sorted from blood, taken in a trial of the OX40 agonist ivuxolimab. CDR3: CASSQATSGTYNEQFF. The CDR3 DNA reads TGCGCCAGCAGCCAAGCGACTAGCGGTACCTACAATGAGCAGTTCTTC.